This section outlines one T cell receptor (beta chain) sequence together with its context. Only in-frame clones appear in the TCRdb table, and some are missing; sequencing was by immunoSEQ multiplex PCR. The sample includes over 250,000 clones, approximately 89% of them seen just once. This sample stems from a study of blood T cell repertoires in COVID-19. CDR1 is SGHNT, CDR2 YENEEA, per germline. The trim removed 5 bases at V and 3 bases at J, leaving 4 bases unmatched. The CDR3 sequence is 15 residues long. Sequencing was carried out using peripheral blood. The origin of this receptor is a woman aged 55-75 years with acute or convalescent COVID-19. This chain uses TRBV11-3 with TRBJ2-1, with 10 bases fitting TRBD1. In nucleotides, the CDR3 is TGTGCCAGCAGCGGGGGGGACAGGGGCTACAATGAGCAGTTCTTC. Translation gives CASSGGDRGYNEQFF.